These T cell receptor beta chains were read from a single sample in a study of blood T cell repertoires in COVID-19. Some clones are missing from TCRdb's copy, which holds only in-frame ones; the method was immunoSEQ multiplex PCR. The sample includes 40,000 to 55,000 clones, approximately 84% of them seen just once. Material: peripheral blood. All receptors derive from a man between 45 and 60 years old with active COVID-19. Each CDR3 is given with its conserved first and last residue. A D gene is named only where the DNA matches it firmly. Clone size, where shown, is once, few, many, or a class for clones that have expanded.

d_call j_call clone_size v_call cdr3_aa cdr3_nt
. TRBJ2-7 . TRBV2 CASTGPGIVYEQYF TGTGCCAGCACCGGCCCGGGGATAGTCTACGAGCAGTACTTC
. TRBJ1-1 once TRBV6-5 CASSRRDTMNTEAFF TGTGCCAGCAGTCGCCGGGACACCATGAACACTGAAGCTTTCTTT
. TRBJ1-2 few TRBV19 CASTWGGVYGYTF TGTGCCAGTACCTGGGGGGGAGTCTATGGCTACACCTTC
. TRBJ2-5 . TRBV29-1 CSVGTTGETQYF TGCAGCGTAGGGACAACGGGAGAGACCCAGTACTTC
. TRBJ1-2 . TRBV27 CASSLRGGYNYGYTF TGTGCCAGCAGTTTGCGGGGAGGGTATAACTATGGCTACACCTTC
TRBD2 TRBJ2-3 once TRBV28 CASSLSSGGATDTQYF TGTGCCAGCAGTTTATCTAGCGGGGGAGCCACAGATACGCAGTATTTT
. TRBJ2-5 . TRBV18 CASSPWTNQETQYF TGTGCCAGCTCACCCTGGACAAACCAAGAGACCCAGTACTTC
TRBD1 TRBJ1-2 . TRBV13 CASSRTGGKGYTF TGTGCCAGCAGTCGGACAGGGGGGAAAGGCTACACCTTC
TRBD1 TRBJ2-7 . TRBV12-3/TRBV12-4 CASNPGQGVEQYF TGTGCCAGCAATCCGGGACAGGGTGTTGAGCAGTACTTC
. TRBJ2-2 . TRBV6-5 CASSYTPGDGELFF TGTGCCAGCAGTTACACCCCGGGGGACGGGGAGCTGTTTTTT
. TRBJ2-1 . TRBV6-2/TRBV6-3 CASSYSNRGTYNEQFF TGTGCCAGCAGTTACTCGAATAGGGGGACCTACAATGAGCAGTTCTTC
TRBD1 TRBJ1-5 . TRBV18 CASSITGGGDQPQHF TGTGCCAGCTCAATAACAGGGGGCGGGGATCAGCCCCAGCATTTT
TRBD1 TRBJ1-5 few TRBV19 CASSMTGGRSQPQHF TGTGCCAGTAGTATGACAGGGGGGCGTAGTCAGCCCCAGCATTTT
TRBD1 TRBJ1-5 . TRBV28 CASSPTGAVYQPQHF TGTGCCAGCAGCCCCACAGGGGCAGTCTATCAGCCCCAGCATTTT
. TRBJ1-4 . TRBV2 CASRTGSEGKLFF TGTGCCAGCAGAACCGGGAGTGAAGGGAAACTGTTTTTT
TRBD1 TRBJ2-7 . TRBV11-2 CASSLAGGRYEQYF TGTGCCAGCAGCTTAGCAGGGGGCCGGTACGAGCAGTACTTC
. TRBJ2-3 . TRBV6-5 CASSHRGSSTDTQYF TGTGCCAGCAGTCACCGGGGGTCTAGCACAGATACGCAGTATTTT
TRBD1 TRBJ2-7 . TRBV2 CASGPGQETYEQYF TGTGCCAGCGGGCCGGGACAGGAGACCTACGAGCAGTACTTC
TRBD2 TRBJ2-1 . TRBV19 CASSRIAGGASGDEQFF TGTGCCAGTAGTAGGATAGCGGGGGGCGCCTCGGGCGATGAGCAGTTCTTC
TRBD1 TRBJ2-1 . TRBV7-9 CASSLVRTGENEQFF TGTGCCAGCAGCTTAGTAAGGACAGGGGAAAATGAGCAGTTCTTC
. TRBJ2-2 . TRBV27 CASSAGLGYTGELFF TGTGCCAGCAGTGCGGGACTTGGATACACCGGGGAGCTGTTTTTT
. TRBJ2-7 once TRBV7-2 CASSPSRVKSYEQYF TGTGCCAGCAGCCCGAGCAGGGTAAAATCCTACGAGCAGTACTTC
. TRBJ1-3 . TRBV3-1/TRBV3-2 CASSQGFSYSGNTIYF TGTGCCAGCAGCCAAGGCTTCAGTTACTCTGGAAACACCATATATTTT
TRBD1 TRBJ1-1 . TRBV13 CASSSRGRNTEAFF TGTGCCAGCAGCAGCAGGGGGCGGAACACTGAAGCTTTCTTT
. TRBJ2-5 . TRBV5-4 CASSLARRGETQYF TGTGCCAGCAGCTTGGCCAGGAGGGGAGAGACCCAGTACTTC
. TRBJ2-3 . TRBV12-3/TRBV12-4 CASSRAEQDTQYF TGTGCCAGCAGTCGAGCGGAGCAGGATACGCAGTATTTT
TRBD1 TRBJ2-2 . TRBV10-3 CAISLTGTGETGELFF TGTGCCATCAGTCTTACCGGGACAGGGGAAACCGGGGAGCTGTTTTTT
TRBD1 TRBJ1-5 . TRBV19 CASSSSGQRFNQPQHF TGTGCCAGTAGTAGTTCGGGACAGAGATTCAATCAGCCCCAGCATTTT
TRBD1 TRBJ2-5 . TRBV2 CASRGQPQETQYF TGTGCCAGCAGGGGACAGCCCCAAGAGACCCAGTACTTC
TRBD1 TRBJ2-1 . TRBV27 CASSLRDRGSGQFF TGTGCCAGCAGTTTAAGGGACAGGGGGAGTGGGCAGTTCTTC
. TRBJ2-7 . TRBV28 CASSSPDREGRYEQYF TGTGCCAGCAGTTCCCCGGACAGGGAGGGTCGCTACGAGCAGTACTTC